This T cell receptor (beta chain) was identified during a study of T cell repertoires in cytomegalovirus infection. Overall study context: CMV infection together with matching HLA type was indicated by public TCR beta signatures.

General study findings and limits: Carriage of CMV together with the relevant HLA was identifiable through cumulative public TCR beta family frequency. HLA-C-restricted TCR beta clonotypes specific for CMV led the ex vivo response.

V shed 6 bases and J 4 bases; nucleotides not matched to a gene: 5. This CDR3 has 14 residues. TCRdb fed the reads into MiXCR, producing one record per CDR3 protein. Counted here are about 180,000 distinct CDR3 sequences, about 18% occurring once; the ten biggest clones make up 25%. Worth noting for this clonotype: The antigen is not known.

This TCR was sampled from a human donor in good health (CMV status not recorded). Some clones in this sample may be carry-over from other donors' samples. The sequenced sample consisted of CD8+ T cells from PBMCs. This chain uses TRBV12-3 or TRBV12-4 with TRBJ1-2; 10 positions agree with TRBD1. CDR3 DNA: TGTGCCAGCAGGACAGGGGGCTTCCGCTATGGCTACACCTTC. The encoded protein is CASRTGGFRYGYTF.